This TCR beta chain stems from a study of CD8+ T cells in alopecia areata. Whole-study results and caveats: Sequencing of scalp tissue also captures the resident alphabeta T cells of normal skin.

A remark on this clone: Its antigen is not identified.

V dropped 2 bases and J dropped 6 bases, with 6 bases sitting between them. Looked up from germline, CDR1 is SGHRS and CDR2 is YFSETQ. The CDR3 runs to 12 residues. RNA was extracted and reverse transcribed into cDNA as the sequencing template. This table comes from immunoSEQ multiplex PCR, and its TCRdb copy is limited to in-frame clones, with some not included. The sample holds some 120,000 clones, 45% to 65% seen once. Sequencing used CD4+ T cells sorted from blood, obtained at week 0. The chain carries TRBV5-1 and TRBJ2-1; D not resolved. This TCR came from a human donor with alopecia areata. DNA for the CDR3: TGCGCCAGCAGCTTAACTCCCAATGAGCAGTTCTTC. Its translation: CASSLTPNEQFF.